The clone carrying this T cell receptor beta chain has at least ten counts. Its cognate antigen is unknown. RNA transcripts provided the source from which TCR beta CDR3 regions were amplified. HTBI primers were used for first-round RT-PCR of the TCR CDR3. TCRdb reprocessed the multiplex PCR reads with MiXCR, giving one entry per CDR3 protein. The sample consists of about 290,000 distinct CDR3 sequences, 15% of them appearing once. The data were obtained in a study of T cells in Graves' hyperthyroidism and ophthalmopathy. Study-level points and caveats: Ophthalmopathy was distinguished from stable hyperthyroidism by 13 V-J signatures. Also found in blood were most expanded thyroid clonotypes above 0.001.

The diagnostic basis comprised clinical symptoms, serum thyroxine and TRAb, thyroid ultrasound and orbital computed tomography. Blood from later-ophthalmopathy patients was taken at first hyperthyroidism diagnosis. This TCR derives from a woman in her forties or fifties with Graves' hyperthyroidism that later progressed to Graves' ophthalmopathy. Source material: blood.

CDR3 DNA sequence: TGTGCCAGCAGGGACGACAGGGCTTCCAATGAGCAGTTCTTC. As protein: CASRDDRASNEQFF. This chain uses TRBV2 with TRBJ2-1; 7 positions match TRBD1. Germline values: CDR1 SNHLY, CDR2 FYNNEI. The CDR3 runs to 14 residues. The J segment lost 6 bases and the V segment lost 6 bases, leaving 8 bases of the junction unmatched.